Listed here is a single T cell receptor (beta chain). The target antigen is unknown. Germline V gene sequence: CDR1 SGHAT, CDR2 FQNNGV. CDR3 size: 15 residues. Deletions cut 3 bases from V and 2 bases from J, with 11 bases between. The data derive from a study of T cells in localized non-small cell lung cancer. Libraries were prepared by immunoSEQ multiplex PCR; TCRdb keeps only in-frame clonotypes and omits some of them. Among around 130,000 clones listed, about 90% were seen once. Study-level points and caveats: Investigators sequenced only a single tumor region, leaving heterogeneity possible. Among the tissues sampled, uninvolved adjacent lung had the highest T cell clonality, above tumor. Paired adjacent lung recovered a median roughly 60 of the top 100 tumor clones.

The J gene is TRBJ2-1, the V gene TRBV11-2; possible D gene TRBD2, 7 bases. This TCR was recovered from an older female donor with stage I lung adenocarcinoma. The sequences come from peripheral blood, collected before any cancer treatment. DNA for the CDR3: TGTGCCAGCAGCTTTGGGAGGGGGGCCTACAATGAGCAGTTCTTC. Its translation is CASSFGRGAYNEQFF. The full variable domain, in which reference TRBV11-2 and TRBJ2-1 provide the parts outside the CDR3, is EAGVAQSPRYKIIEKRQSVAFWCNPISGHATLYWYQQILGQGPKLLIQFQNNGVVDDSQLPKDRFSAERLKGVDSTLKIQPAKLEDSAVYLCASSFGRGAYNEQFFGPGTRLTVL.